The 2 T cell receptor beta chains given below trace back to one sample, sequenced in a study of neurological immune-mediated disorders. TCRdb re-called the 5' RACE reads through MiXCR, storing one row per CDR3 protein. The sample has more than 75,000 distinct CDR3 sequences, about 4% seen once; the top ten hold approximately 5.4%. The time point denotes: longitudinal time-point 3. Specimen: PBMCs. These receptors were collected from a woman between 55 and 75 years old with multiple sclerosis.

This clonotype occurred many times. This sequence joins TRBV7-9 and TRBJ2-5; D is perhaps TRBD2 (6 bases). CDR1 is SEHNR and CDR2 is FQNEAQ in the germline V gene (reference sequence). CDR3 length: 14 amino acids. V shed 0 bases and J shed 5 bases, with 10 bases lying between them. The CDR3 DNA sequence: TGTGCCAGCAGCTTAGCGGGCCTAGCGGAGACCCAGTACTTC. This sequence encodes CASSLAGLAETQYF.

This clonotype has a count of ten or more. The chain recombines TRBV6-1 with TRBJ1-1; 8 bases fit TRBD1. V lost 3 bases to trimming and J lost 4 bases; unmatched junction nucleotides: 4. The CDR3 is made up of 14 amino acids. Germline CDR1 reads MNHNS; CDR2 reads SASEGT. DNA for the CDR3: TGTGCCAGCAGTGATATAACAGGGGGCACTGAAGCTTTCTTT. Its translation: CASSDITGGTEAFF.